What follows is one T cell receptor beta chain and its context. The time point here: persistent/refractory GD, antithyroid drugs over 5 years with positive TRAb. PBMC RNA was the source of the TCR library. Graves' disease diagnosis followed American Thyroid Association guidelines. Combining iRepertoire HTBI primers with Arm-PCR of CDR3 regions, the authors built TCR beta libraries. TCRdb re-called the multiplex PCR reads through MiXCR, storing one row per CDR3 protein. The sample includes about 340,000 distinct CDR3 sequences, roughly a fifth of them seen just once. These data come from a study of regulatory T cells in long-lasting Graves disease. Looked up from germline, CDR1 is SGHRS and CDR2 is YFSETQ. The CDR3 totals 17 residues. V was clipped by 2 bases and J by 2 bases; unmatched bases: 5.

The TCR was taken from a female donor with Graves disease. The material sequenced was peripheral blood mononuclear cells (PBMCs), taken when the disease was refractory, from a patient treated with antithyroid drugs. This chain joins TRBV5-1 and TRBJ2-5, with 14 bases that match TRBD2. The chain's CDR3 is CASSFRGLAGGQETQYF. The CDR3 coding sequence is TGCGCCAGCAGCTTCCGAGGACTAGCGGGGGGACAAGAGACCCAGTACTTC.